A selection of T cell receptor beta chains follows, all from one sample in a study of T cell repertoires in cytomegalovirus infection. TCRdb re-called the reads through MiXCR, storing one row per CDR3 protein. Here the sample spans around 74,000 distinct CDR3 sequences, 3% to 4.5% being singletons. The specimen sequenced was PBMCs. These receptors all come from a human donor in good health (CMV status not recorded). Some clones in this sample may be carry-over from other donors' samples. The CDR3 runs from the conserved cysteine through the conserved F or W. A D gene is named only where the DNA matches it firmly. Not all rows give a size; the values are once, few, many and, for expanded clones, a class.

j_call: TRBJ1-6; d_call: TRBD1; v_call: TRBV24-1; clone_size: many; cdr3_aa: CATSPGQVNSPLHF; cdr3_nt: TGTGCCACCAGCCCGGGACAGGTGAATTCACCCCTCCACTTT
j_call: TRBJ1-5; d_call: TRBD1; v_call: TRBV12-3/TRBV12-4; clone_size: many; cdr3_aa: CASSHVGTAGQPQHF; cdr3_nt: TGTGCCAGCAGCCACGTAGGGACAGCCGGTCAGCCCCAGCATTTT
j_call: TRBJ2-7; d_call: NA; v_call: TRBV5-6; clone_size: many; cdr3_aa: CASSVSPRRDEQYF; cdr3_nt: TGTGCCAGCAGCGTGAGTCCCCGAAGGGACGAGCAGTACTTC
j_call: TRBJ1-2; d_call: NA; v_call: TRBV6-1; clone_size: many; cdr3_aa: CASSQGRGYTF; cdr3_nt: TGTGCCAGCTCCCAGGGACGTGGCTACACCTTC
j_call: TRBJ1-1; d_call: TRBD1; v_call: TRBV4-2; clone_size: many; cdr3_aa: CASSQNFRGVLNTEAFF; cdr3_nt: TGTGCCAGCAGCCAAAATTTCAGGGGGGTCCTGAACACTGAAGCTTTCTTT
j_call: TRBJ2-3; d_call: NA; v_call: TRBV9; clone_size: many; cdr3_aa: CASSVADTQYF; cdr3_nt: TGTGCCAGCAGCGTAGCAGATACGCAGTATTTT
j_call: TRBJ2-7; d_call: NA; v_call: TRBV7-9; clone_size: many; cdr3_aa: CASSTSYRDEGEGQYF; cdr3_nt: TGTGCCAGCAGCACCTCATACCGGGACGAGGGAGAGGGGCAGTACTTC
j_call: TRBJ2-1; d_call: NA; v_call: TRBV28; clone_size: many; cdr3_aa: CASSPSSWGPYNEQFF; cdr3_nt: TGTGCCAGCAGTCCCTCCAGTTGGGGTCCCTACAATGAGCAGTTCTTC
j_call: TRBJ2-7; d_call: NA; v_call: TRBV6-5; clone_size: many; cdr3_aa: CASSYQGPYEQYF; cdr3_nt: TGTGCCAGCAGTTACCAAGGGCCCTACGAGCAGTACTTC
j_call: TRBJ1-1; d_call: NA; v_call: TRBV28; clone_size: many; cdr3_aa: CASSPWGEMNTEAFF; cdr3_nt: TGTGCCAGCAGTCCATGGGGGGAGATGAACACTGAAGCTTTCTTT
j_call: TRBJ1-5; d_call: NA; v_call: TRBV7-9; clone_size: many; cdr3_aa: CASSSREENDQPQHF; cdr3_nt: TGTGCCAGCAGCTCCAGGGAGGAAAACGATCAGCCCCAGCATTTT
j_call: TRBJ2-5; d_call: TRBD1; v_call: TRBV18; clone_size: many; cdr3_aa: CASSPTGVGETQYF; cdr3_nt: TGTGCCAGCTCACCGACAGGGGTTGGAGAGACCCAGTACTTC
j_call: TRBJ2-7; d_call: NA; v_call: TRBV5-4; clone_size: NA; cdr3_aa: CASSFRQGSFEQYF; cdr3_nt: TGTGCCAGCAGCTTTCGGCAGGGGTCCTTCGAGCAGTACTTC
j_call: TRBJ2-1; d_call: TRBD2; v_call: TRBV18; clone_size: many; cdr3_aa: CASSPRTSGGSRSYNEQFF; cdr3_nt: TGTGCCAGCTCACCGAGGACTAGCGGGGGGTCTCGCTCCTACAATGAGCAGTTCTTC
j_call: TRBJ1-4; d_call: NA; v_call: TRBV20-1; clone_size: many; cdr3_aa: CSARDRYGSGRIGEKLFF; cdr3_nt: TGCAGTGCTAGAGATCGGTACGGGTCCGGCAGGATAGGGGAAAAACTGTTTTTT
j_call: TRBJ1-2; d_call: NA; v_call: TRBV7-9; clone_size: many; cdr3_aa: CASSDGRRPNYGYTF; cdr3_nt: TGTGCCAGCAGCGACGGTAGGCGGCCGAACTATGGCTACACCTTC
j_call: TRBJ1-1; d_call: TRBD1; v_call: TRBV7-9; clone_size: many; cdr3_aa: CASSLGDRVAFF; cdr3_nt: TGTGCCAGCAGCTTGGGAGACAGGGTGGCTTTCTTT
j_call: TRBJ2-7; d_call: TRBD1; v_call: TRBV5-1; clone_size: many; cdr3_aa: CASSLGQGTEEQYF; cdr3_nt: TGCGCCAGCAGCTTGGGACAGGGAACGGAAGAGCAGTACTTC
j_call: TRBJ2-1; d_call: TRBD2; v_call: TRBV29-1; clone_size: many; cdr3_aa: CSVVGTSSYNEQFF; cdr3_nt: TGCAGCGTTGTAGGGACTAGCTCCTACAATGAGCAGTTCTTC
j_call: TRBJ2-1; d_call: TRBD2; v_call: TRBV5-4; clone_size: many; cdr3_aa: CASSPRAGALSNEQFF; cdr3_nt: TGTGCCAGCAGCCCACGAGCGGGGGCCCTTTCCAATGAGCAGTTCTTC
j_call: TRBJ1-1; d_call: NA; v_call: TRBV7-8; clone_size: many; cdr3_aa: CASSSEITGRSEAFF; cdr3_nt: TGTGCCAGCAGCTCGGAGATTACTGGACGGAGTGAAGCTTTCTTT
j_call: TRBJ2-3; d_call: NA; v_call: TRBV19; clone_size: many; cdr3_aa: CASRQVSTDTQYF; cdr3_nt: TGTGCCAGTAGGCAGGTCAGCACAGATACGCAGTATTTT
j_call: TRBJ2-1; d_call: TRBD2; v_call: TRBV7-6; clone_size: many; cdr3_aa: CASSFIGTSGSSYNEQFF; cdr3_nt: TGTGCCAGCAGCTTCATAGGGACTAGCGGGAGCTCCTACAATGAGCAGTTCTTC
j_call: TRBJ2-4; d_call: NA; v_call: TRBV4-3; clone_size: many; cdr3_aa: CASSQVSGNIQYF; cdr3_nt: TGCGCCAGCAGCCAAGTCTCCGGAAACATTCAGTACTTC
j_call: TRBJ1-6; d_call: NA; v_call: TRBV2; clone_size: many; cdr3_aa: CASSEEGNSPLHF; cdr3_nt: TGTGCCAGCAGTGAAGAAGGCAATTCACCCCTCCACTTT
j_call: TRBJ1-2; d_call: TRBD1; v_call: TRBV29-1; clone_size: many; cdr3_aa: CRHGGPGTGVVYGYTF; cdr3_nt: TGCAGACATGGCGGGCCGGGGACAGGGGTAGTCTATGGCTACACCTTC
j_call: TRBJ1-2; d_call: TRBD1; v_call: TRBV7-2; clone_size: many; cdr3_aa: CASARQGGKANYGYTF; cdr3_nt: TGTGCCAGCGCGAGACAGGGGGGAAAAGCTAACTATGGCTACACCTTC
j_call: TRBJ2-7; d_call: TRBD2; v_call: TRBV6-1; clone_size: many; cdr3_aa: CASSEYIAGSYEQYF; cdr3_nt: TGTGCCAGCAGTGAATACATAGCGGGGAGCTACGAGCAGTACTTC
j_call: TRBJ1-1; d_call: NA; v_call: TRBV6-6; clone_size: many; cdr3_aa: CASSFHAENTEAFF; cdr3_nt: TGTGCCAGCAGTTTTCACGCGGAGAACACTGAAGCTTTCTTT
j_call: TRBJ2-5; d_call: TRBD2; v_call: TRBV11-2; clone_size: many; cdr3_aa: CASSRKTSGRARETQYF; cdr3_nt: TGTGCCAGCAGCCGTAAGACTAGCGGGAGGGCCAGAGAGACCCAGTACTTC
j_call: TRBJ1-1; d_call: NA; v_call: TRBV10-2; clone_size: many; cdr3_aa: CASSVNRDGTEAFF; cdr3_nt: TGCGCCAGCAGTGTCAACAGGGATGGCACTGAAGCTTTCTTT
j_call: TRBJ1-4; d_call: TRBD1; v_call: TRBV12-3/TRBV12-4; clone_size: many; cdr3_aa: CASSLRQGREKLFF; cdr3_nt: TGTGCCAGCAGTTTAAGACAGGGGCGTGAAAAACTGTTTTTT
j_call: TRBJ1-5; d_call: NA; v_call: TRBV12-3/TRBV12-4; clone_size: many; cdr3_aa: CASRGEGVQPQHF; cdr3_nt: TGTGCCAGCAGGGGGGAAGGGGTTCAGCCCCAGCATTTT
j_call: TRBJ2-3; d_call: NA; v_call: TRBV4-3; clone_size: many; cdr3_aa: CASSQDASTDTQYF; cdr3_nt: TGCGCCAGCAGCCAAGATGCTTCCACAGATACGCAGTATTTT
j_call: TRBJ1-3; d_call: NA; v_call: TRBV5-4; clone_size: many; cdr3_aa: CASSLEAGAGNTIYF; cdr3_nt: TGTGCCAGCAGCTTGGAGGCGGGGGCCGGAAACACCATATATTTT
j_call: TRBJ2-1; d_call: NA; v_call: TRBV7-2; clone_size: many; cdr3_aa: CASSPRRGVVSEQFF; cdr3_nt: TGTGCCAGCAGCCCCAGGCGGGGAGTAGTAAGTGAGCAGTTCTTC
j_call: TRBJ1-1; d_call: TRBD1; v_call: TRBV20-1; clone_size: many; cdr3_aa: CSARDLAGGDGAEAFF; cdr3_nt: TGCAGTGCTAGAGATCTGGCAGGGGGCGATGGGGCTGAAGCTTTCTTT
j_call: TRBJ2-2; d_call: NA; v_call: TRBV7-8; clone_size: many; cdr3_aa: CASSFGRTYTGELFF; cdr3_nt: TGTGCCAGCAGCTTCGGCCGGACCTACACCGGGGAGCTGTTTTTT
j_call: TRBJ2-7; d_call: NA; v_call: TRBV11-2; clone_size: many; cdr3_aa: CASSWGAMGPYF; cdr3_nt: TGTGCCAGCAGCTGGGGGGCGATGGGCCCGTACTTC
j_call: TRBJ2-1; d_call: TRBD2; v_call: TRBV28; clone_size: many; cdr3_aa: CASSSAGTRKSRNEQFF; cdr3_nt: TGTGCCAGCAGTTCAGCCGGGACTAGGAAATCGCGCAATGAGCAGTTCTTC
j_call: TRBJ1-1; d_call: NA; v_call: TRBV6-6; clone_size: few; cdr3_aa: CASSYIVNTEAFF; cdr3_nt: TGTGCCAGCAGTTACATCGTGAACACTGAAGCTTTCTTT